The rows below give T cell receptor beta chains drawn from one sample of a study of cytomegalovirus exposure and HLA in healthy donors. Only in-frame clones appear in the TCRdb table, and some are missing; sequencing was by immunoSEQ multiplex PCR. The table includes roughly 60,000 clones, about 96% detected once. Specimen: PBMCs. The receptors were sampled from a man between 18 and 29 years old in good health and CMV-seronegative. Both conserved end residues are part of each CDR3. Size values are once, few and many counts, or a class for expanded clones, and some rows have none.

cdr3_aa: CATSPRGRTEAFF
clone_size: .
v_call: TRBV15
cdr3_length: 13

cdr3_aa: CASSIRDASGSYEQYF
clone_size: .
v_call: TRBV19
cdr3_length: 16

cdr3_aa: CASNHGVETQYF
clone_size: .
v_call: TRBV25-1
cdr3_length: 12

cdr3_aa: CASGPLSQPQHF
clone_size: .
v_call: TRBV27
cdr3_length: 12

cdr3_aa: CASSPGGKDEKLFF
clone_size: .
v_call: TRBV5-8
cdr3_length: 14

cdr3_aa: CASRYLPGRYEQYF
clone_size: .
v_call: TRBV5-1
cdr3_length: 14

cdr3_aa: CASSYESESSYEQYF
clone_size: .
v_call: TRBV6-5
cdr3_length: 15

cdr3_aa: CATSRVYPSGQETQYF
clone_size: .
v_call: TRBV15
cdr3_length: 16

cdr3_aa: CASSLRTGAGNTIYF
clone_size: once
v_call: TRBV18
cdr3_length: 15

cdr3_aa: CVGKTLYSGNTIYF
clone_size: .
v_call: TRBV30
cdr3_length: 14

cdr3_aa: CASSLRTGKGTQYF
clone_size: .
v_call: TRBV5-1
cdr3_length: 14

cdr3_aa: CASSGGLAGGQETQYF
clone_size: .
v_call: TRBV6-1
cdr3_length: 16

cdr3_aa: CASSTKGGLSFQPQHF
clone_size: .
v_call: TRBV19
cdr3_length: 16

cdr3_aa: CASSYGTASGEQYF
clone_size: .
v_call: TRBV6-5
cdr3_length: 14

cdr3_aa: CASSLGGTGSYEQYF
clone_size: .
v_call: TRBV27
cdr3_length: 15

cdr3_aa: CASSPSRTGGGGSSYEQYF
clone_size: .
v_call: TRBV7-8
cdr3_length: 19

cdr3_aa: CASRQTGGRGYTF
clone_size: .
v_call: TRBV28
cdr3_length: 13

cdr3_aa: CASSSSASSEGEQFF
clone_size: .
v_call: TRBV5-1
cdr3_length: 15

cdr3_aa: CASSLAGGPPQHF
clone_size: .
v_call: TRBV5-8
cdr3_length: 13

cdr3_aa: CASIPTPPVLDEQYF
clone_size: .
v_call: TRBV23-1
cdr3_length: 15

cdr3_aa: CASSLKGLAGGNEQFF
clone_size: once
v_call: TRBV7-9
cdr3_length: 16

cdr3_aa: CASSGAQGSLATGELFF
clone_size: .
v_call: TRBV4-3
cdr3_length: 17

cdr3_aa: CASSLEPPGLAGTGELFF
clone_size: .
v_call: TRBV27
cdr3_length: 18

cdr3_aa: CASTSSGELFF
clone_size: .
v_call: TRBV2
cdr3_length: 11

cdr3_aa: CASSPHHGGRVEETQYF
clone_size: .
v_call: TRBV9
cdr3_length: 17

cdr3_aa: CASSHRQGLYEQYF
clone_size: .
v_call: TRBV5-6
cdr3_length: 14

cdr3_aa: CASSIWTGSPAAQYF
clone_size: .
v_call: TRBV19
cdr3_length: 15

cdr3_aa: CASSLKGREVPEAFF
clone_size: .
v_call: TRBV7-9
cdr3_length: 15

cdr3_aa: CASSPTGVTDTQYF
clone_size: .
v_call: TRBV5-1
cdr3_length: 14

cdr3_aa: CASSSFGGSLQNIQYF
clone_size: .
v_call: TRBV5-4
cdr3_length: 16

cdr3_aa: CASTSSSSGRGNEQFF
clone_size: .
v_call: TRBV5-1
cdr3_length: 16

cdr3_aa: CASSYSLQGASYEQYF
clone_size: .
v_call: TRBV6-5
cdr3_length: 16

cdr3_aa: CASSSTLADQETQYF
clone_size: .
v_call: TRBV7-6
cdr3_length: 15

cdr3_aa: CASSQVPQGRIEQYF
clone_size: once
v_call: TRBV4-1
cdr3_length: 15

cdr3_aa: CASGSRPGVDLTDTQYF
clone_size: .
v_call: TRBV12-5
cdr3_length: 17

cdr3_aa: CASSQGPGQGYGYTF
clone_size: .
v_call: TRBV4-3
cdr3_length: 15

cdr3_aa: CASSLVGGYEQYF
clone_size: .
v_call: TRBV11-2
cdr3_length: 13

cdr3_aa: CASSFRGMIQPQHF
clone_size: .
v_call: TRBV28
cdr3_length: 14

cdr3_aa: CASSLSRTGSTDTQYF
clone_size: .
v_call: TRBV28
cdr3_length: 16

cdr3_aa: CASSLAVGLENIQYF
clone_size: .
v_call: TRBV5-1
cdr3_length: 15

cdr3_aa: CASSLSLAVYNEQFF
clone_size: .
v_call: TRBV28
cdr3_length: 15

cdr3_aa: CASSPQGAREQYF
clone_size: .
v_call: TRBV6-1
cdr3_length: 13

cdr3_aa: CASSFGRELYQETQYF
clone_size: .
v_call: TRBV28
cdr3_length: 16